The rows below give T cell receptor beta chains drawn from one sample of a study of blood T cell repertoires in COVID-19. Method: immunoSEQ multiplex PCR; TCRdb's copy keeps in-frame clones and lacks some. The repertoire consists of 200,000 or so clones, with roughly 84% occurring once and the leading ten covering 1.5% to 2%. The source material was peripheral blood. These receptor sequences come from a man aged 40-55 years with active or convalescent COVID-19. CDR3s include the opening cysteine and the closing phenylalanine or tryptophan. A D gene is named only where the DNA matches it firmly. Where a row states a size, it is once, few, many or the class of an expanded clone; other rows omit it.

v_gene	j_gene	abundance	d_gene	CDR3aa	CDR3nt
TRBV2	TRBJ2-1	NA	TRBD2	CASRPTGLAYNEQFF	TGTGCCAGCAGGCCAACGGGACTAGCCTACAATGAGCAGTTCTTC
TRBV6-1	TRBJ2-7	NA	NA	CASSEALRRERDF	TGTGCCAGCAGTGAAGCCCTTAGGCGAGAGCGTGACTTC
TRBV27	TRBJ2-7	NA	TRBD2	CASSLTFGLATYEQYF	TGTGCCAGCAGTCTGACTTTCGGACTAGCGACGTACGAGCAGTACTTC
TRBV7-8	TRBJ1-2	once	NA	CASSLDGMDGYTF	TGTGCCAGCAGCTTAGACGGGATGGATGGCTACACCTTC
TRBV27	TRBJ2-1	NA	NA	CASSLSTADYNEQFF	TGTGCCAGCAGTTTATCCACAGCTGACTACAATGAGCAGTTCTTC
TRBV7-9	TRBJ1-4	NA	TRBD1	CASSSYRGTNEKLFF	TGTGCCAGCAGCTCCTACAGGGGAACTAATGAAAAACTGTTTTTT
TRBV5-4	TRBJ1-1	NA	NA	CASSFGTEAFF	TGTGCCAGCAGCTTCGGCACTGAAGCTTTCTTT
TRBV28	TRBJ1-6	NA	NA	CASNGAGDSPLHF	TGTGCCAGCAACGGCGCAGGGGATTCACCCCTCCACTTT
TRBV9	TRBJ1-5	few	NA	CASSPGGGGRYQPQHF	TGTGCCAGCAGCCCCGGGGGCGGGGGGAGGTACCAGCCCCAGCATTTT
TRBV7-9	TRBJ2-1	once	TRBD2	CASSLGGRGVEQFF	TGTGCCAGCAGCTTGGGCGGGAGGGGGGTTGAGCAGTTCTTC
TRBV18	TRBJ2-7	NA	TRBD1	CASSPGIETRDRGHEQYF	TGTGCCAGCTCACCAGGTATAGAAACAAGAGACAGGGGCCACGAGCAGTACTTC
TRBV6-5	TRBJ2-1	few	TRBD1	CASSYGQDRYNEQFF	TGTGCCAGCAGTTACGGACAGGACCGCTACAATGAGCAGTTCTTC
TRBV9	TRBJ1-1	NA	TRBD1	CASSVEAGGDEAFF	TGTGCCAGCAGCGTAGAGGCAGGGGGCGATGAAGCTTTCTTT
TRBV19	TRBJ1-5	NA	TRBD1	CASSRQGSPGSPQHF	TGTGCCAGTAGTCGACAGGGTAGTCCGGGTTCGCCCCAGCATTTT
TRBV5-1	TRBJ2-6	once	NA	CASSSRTTMVSSGANVLTF	TGCGCCAGCAGCTCGAGAACTACGATGGTAAGCTCTGGGGCCAACGTCCTGACTTTC
TRBV6-6	TRBJ1-6	NA	NA	CASSADSSYNSPLHF	TGTGCCAGCAGTGCGGACAGCTCCTATAATTCACCCCTCCACTTT
TRBV28	TRBJ1-2	NA	NA	CASLRVLIGGYTF	TGTGCCAGCCTCAGGGTTCTCATCGGCGGCTACACCTTC
TRBV6-5	TRBJ1-2	NA	NA	CASSYPREVARYGYTF	TGTGCCAGCAGTTACCCCCGGGAAGTGGCAAGGTACGGCTACACCTTC
TRBV9	TRBJ2-7	NA	TRBD1	CASSSRDRGYEQYF	TGTGCCAGCAGCTCCCGGGACAGGGGTTACGAGCAGTACTTC
TRBV10-1	TRBJ1-1	few	TRBD1	CASSEWGQGRTEAFF	TGCGCCAGCAGTGAGTGGGGACAGGGGCGCACTGAAGCTTTCTTT
TRBV19	TRBJ1-6	NA	NA	CASSDRGSNSPLHF	TGTGCCAGTAGTGACCGCGGAAGTAATTCACCCCTCCACTTT
TRBV2	TRBJ1-4	once	TRBD1	CASRLTGEGEKLFF	TGTGCCAGCAGACTGACAGGGGAGGGTGAAAAACTGTTTTTT
TRBV10-3	TRBJ2-3	once	TRBD2	CAISGLAGLSSTDTQYF	TGTGCCATCAGTGGACTAGCGGGACTAAGTAGCACAGATACGCAGTATTTT
TRBV7-3	TRBJ1-1	NA	NA	CASSLTAGLAFF	TGTGCCAGCAGCTTAACGGCAGGTTTGGCTTTCTTT
TRBV5-1	TRBJ1-2	NA	NA	CASSLADSANYGYTF	TGCGCCAGCAGCTTGGCGGACAGCGCTAACTATGGCTACACCTTC
TRBV2	TRBJ1-1	few	NA	CASWLRISTEAFF	TGTGCCAGCTGGCTGAGGATAAGCACTGAAGCTTTCTTT
TRBV28	TRBJ1-4	NA	TRBD1	CASRNPLGTGNEKLFF	TGTGCCAGCAGGAACCCCCTAGGGACAGGGAATGAAAAACTGTTTTTT
TRBV5-1	TRBJ2-7	few	TRBD1	CASSFGTGDYEQYF	TGCGCCAGCAGCTTCGGGACAGGGGACTACGAGCAGTACTTC
TRBV19	TRBJ1-5	once	NA	CASSIAGPLKLMGNQPQHF	TGTGCCAGTAGTATCGCTGGGCCTCTAAAGCTTATGGGCAATCAGCCCCAGCATTTT